The 10 T cell receptor beta chains reported below all come from one sample, sequenced in a study of blood T cell repertoires in COVID-19. TCRdb keeps only in-frame clones here, not all; method: immunoSEQ multiplex PCR. This table holds 70,000 to 90,000 clones, about 82% found once. Material: peripheral blood. The source is a man aged 50 to 60 with COVID-19, enrolled during active disease.

This sequence joins TRBV2 and TRBJ1-5; the match to TRBD1 covers 11 bases. Germline V gives CDR1 SNHLY, CDR2 FYNNEI. CDR3 length equals 15 residues. The trim removed 6 bases at V and 6 bases at J, leaving 7 bases unmatched. CDR3 in amino acids: CASRSGTGGSQPQHF. CDR3 nucleotide sequence: TGTGCCAGCAGGTCCGGGACAGGGGGGAGTCAGCCCCAGCATTTT.

The chain uses TRBV24-1 and TRBJ1-4; D is undetermined. Between the trimmed V and J ends, which lost 11 bases and 16 bases, there was a span of 25 bases. The CDR3 contains 13 residues. Germline assignment: CDR1 KGHDR and CDR2 SFDVKD. The CDR3 sequence is CASDTPNEKLWFF. The CDR3 DNA follows: TGTGCCAGCGACACGCCAAATGAAAAACTGTGGTTTTTT.

As to this clone: At one end the junction does not follow the germline gene, possibly because of a read error. Additional DNA sequences in this sample encode the identical CDR3. This chain uses TRBV11-2 with TRBJ2-7, with TRBD2 matching 12 bases. Germline V gene sequence: CDR1 SGHAT, CDR2 FQNNGV. The CDR3 sequence is 17 residues long. In DNA, the CDR3 is TGCGCCAGCAGCTCGAGAACTAGCGGGAGGCCCTCCTACGAGCAGTACTTC. It translates to CASSSRTSGRPSYEQYF.

The V call is TRBV6-5, the J call TRBJ1-1, with a tentative D call TRBD1 (5 bases). CDR1 and CDR2 from the germline V gene are MNHEY and SVGAGI. Trimming pared 0 bases from V and 0 bases from J, leaving 11 bases between. The CDR3 runs to 16 residues. The CDR3 region is CASSYSISGMNTEAFF. The DNA of the CDR3 is TGTGCCAGCAGTTACTCGATATCAGGGATGAACACTGAAGCTTTCTTT.

The chain has TRBV7-2 and TRBJ2-5; 8 nucleotides line up with TRBD2. CDR1 is SGHTA, CDR2 FQGNSA, per germline. Losses at the gene ends were 4 bases for V and 5 bases for J; bases not matched to a gene: 6. The CDR3 runs to 14 residues. CDR3 coding DNA: TGTGCCAGCAGCTCTCGGGGGGGCTTGGAGACCCAGTACTTC. It encodes CASSSRGGLETQYF.

The V and J genes are TRBV19 and TRBJ2-4; D is possibly TRBD2 (5 bases). Germline loops: CDR1 LNHDA, CDR2 SQIVND (reference sequence). Trimming left V 3 bases short and J 0 bases short, with 9 bases between. CDR3 length: 15 amino acids. The DNA of the CDR3 is TGTGCCAGTAGTATTGGACTCATAGCCAAAAACATTCAGTACTTC. Its translation: CASSIGLIAKNIQYF.

The V gene is TRBV6-5, the J gene TRBJ1-1, with 11 positions matching TRBD1. CDR3 size: 14 residues. V lost 8 bases and J lost 9; bases outside the gene matches: 11. Germline CDR1 and CDR2: MNHEY and SVGAGI. CDR3 sequence (DNA): TGTGCCAGCGGGACAGGGGGGGGAAATTCAAAAGCTTTCTTT. The encoded protein is CASGTGGGNSKAFF.

The chain couples TRBV9 to TRBJ1-2; D gene unclear. There are 12 residues in the CDR3. CDR1 and CDR2 from the germline V gene are SGDLS and YYNGEE. The V and J ends lost 2 bases and 2 bases respectively, with 4 bases between them. The CDR3 reads CASSVQNYGYTF. The CDR3 DNA reads as TGTGCCAGCAGCGTTCAGAACTATGGCTACACCTTC.

The chain uses TRBV11-3 and TRBJ2-1; no firm D call. V shed 4 bases and J shed 4 bases, with 8 bases lying between them. The CDR3 covers 13 residues. CDR1 and CDR2 (germline): SGHNT, YENEEA. This CDR3 is CASSSSTYNEQFF. The CDR3 region has the DNA TGTGCCAGCAGCTCCAGTACGTACAATGAGCAGTTCTTC. The full variable domain, with the rest looked up from reference TRBV11-3 and TRBJ2-1, is EAGVVQSPRYKIIEKKQPVAFWCNPISGHNTLYWYLQNLGQGPELLIRYENEEAVDDSQLPKDRFSAERLKGVDSTLKIQPAELGDSAVYLCASSSSTYNEQFFGPGTRLTVL.

This clone is a singleton in its sample. V and J are TRBV14 and TRBJ2-5; D is possibly TRBD2 (5 bases). Trimming removed 0 bases at V and 5 bases at J, with 13 bases between. This CDR3 spans 15 amino acids. CDR1 is SGHDN, CDR2 FVKESK, per germline. The CDR3 DNA follows: TGTGCCAGCAGCCAAGAATCAGGCCCGGGGGAGACCCAGTACTTC. Its translation: CASSQESGPGETQYF.